The rows below give T cell receptor beta chains drawn from one sample of a study of blood T cells in healthy people across ages. Each CDR3 protein gets one entry after TCRdb re-called the 5' RACE reads with MiXCR. The table records roughly 2 million distinct CDR3 sequences, 49% of them present only once. Sequencing was performed on blood. The receptors come from a woman between 35 and 50 years old in good health. Both conserved end residues are part of each CDR3. A D gene is named only where the DNA matches it firmly. Some rows mark clone size as missing; the rest say once, few, many or name a class of expanded clone.

v_call,clone_size,d_call,j_call,cdr3_nt,cdr3_aa
TRBV7-2,few,-,TRBJ2-3,TGTGCCAGCAGCCCTATTCGGATAGATACGCAGTATTTT,CASSPIRIDTQYF
TRBV7-2,few,-,TRBJ2-6,TGTGCCAGCAGCCCCTTCGGCCGCTCTGGGGCCAACGTCCTGACTTTC,CASSPFGRSGANVLTF
TRBV7-2,-,TRBD2,TRBJ2-1,TGTGCCAGCGGGTTAGCGGGGACGGGCAATGAGCAGTTCTTC,CASGLAGTGNEQFF
TRBV6-1,few,-,TRBJ2-5,TGTGCCAGCACGAGAACCACCAGTCAAGAGACCCAGTACTTC,CASTRTTSQETQYF
TRBV2,-,-,TRBJ2-5,TGTGCCAGCACCATCGAGAAAGCTGAGCAGTACTTC,CASTIEKAEQYF
TRBV10-2,-,-,TRBJ2-7,TGCGCCAGCAGAACTCTCGGGGCTTCCTACGAGCAGTACTTC,CASRTLGASYEQYF
TRBV6-5,-,-,TRBJ2-3,TGTGCCAGCAGAATAGGGCTAGTAACAGATACGCAGTATTTT,CASRIGLVTDTQYF
TRBV7-9,-,TRBD1,TRBJ1-2,TGTGCCAGCAGCGTCCTCAGGGGGCGGTTAGAAGGCGGCTACACCTTC,CASSVLRGRLEGGYTF
TRBV20-1,once,-,TRBJ2-7,TGCAGTGCCAAGGACGTGAGCTCCTACGAGCAGTACTTC,CSAKDVSSYEQYF
TRBV28,-,-,TRBJ2-1,TGTGCCAGCAGTTTAACGGAACGGCCGCAGTTCTTC,CASSLTERPQFF
TRBV5-1,many,TRBD2,TRBJ2-7,TGCGCCAGCAGCTCGGGACTAGCATCCTACGAGCAGTACTTC,CASSSGLASYEQYF
TRBV5-6,once,TRBD2,TRBJ2-7,TGTGCCAGCAGCTTTTGGCTAGCGGGGCATGGTACCTACGAGCAGTACTTC,CASSFWLAGHGTYEQYF
TRBV7-2,-,TRBD1,TRBJ1-2,TGTGCCAGCAGCCCTAAGACAGGGCCCTATGGCTACACCTTC,CASSPKTGPYGYTF
TRBV9,few,-,TRBJ1-2,TGTGCCAGCAGCGCCCCGCAGTTCGGTAACTATGGCTACACCTTC,CASSAPQFGNYGYTF
TRBV9,few,-,TRBJ2-3,TGTGCCAGCAGCGTAGAGGAGGCAAGGGGAGATACGCAGTATTTT,CASSVEEARGDTQYF
TRBV5-1,-,-,TRBJ2-3,TGCGCCAGCAGCCTTAAGAGGGCCACTAGCACAGATACGCAGTATTTT,CASSLKRATSTDTQYF
TRBV6-5,-,-,TRBJ1-1,TGTGCCAGCAGTTACTTTAGGGGAGCAAACACTGAAGCTTTCTTT,CASSYFRGANTEAFF
TRBV6-2/TRBV6-3,-,-,TRBJ2-7,TGTGCCAGCAGCCGGGACACTCGGGACGAGCAGTACTTC,CASSRDTRDEQYF
TRBV2,-,TRBD1,TRBJ2-1,TGTGCCAGCAGTCCGGGACAGGGGCAAAATGAGCAGTTCTTC,CASSPGQGQNEQFF
TRBV9,-,-,TRBJ2-5,TGTGCCAGCAGCGCCCGTCAGGCAGAGACCCAGTACTTC,CASSARQAETQYF
TRBV18,-,TRBD2,TRBJ2-1,TGTGCCAGCTCACCCACCTTATCGACTAGCGGGGGGACACGGGAGAGGAATGAGCAGTTCTTC,CASSPTLSTSGGTRERNEQFF
TRBV11-1,once,-,TRBJ2-2,TGTGCCAGCAGCTTAGCGGGCTGGGGACGCGTCTCCACCGGGGAGCTGTTTTTT,CASSLAGWGRVSTGELFF
TRBV29-1,-,TRBD1,TRBJ2-1,TGCAGCGTCGATCAGGGGGCGCGAGCGAATGAGCAGTTCTTC,CSVDQGARANEQFF
TRBV5-1,-,TRBD1,TRBJ2-5,TGCGCCAGCAGCTTGGCTTACAGGGGCGGAGAGACCCAGTACTTC,CASSLAYRGGETQYF
TRBV4-3,-,TRBD2,TRBJ2-2,TGCGCCAGCAGCCAAGATCCAGCGGGGGGATCGAACACCGGGGAGCTGTTTTTT,CASSQDPAGGSNTGELFF
TRBV4-3,few,-,TRBJ1-6,TGCGCCAGCAGCCAAGATAGGTCACCCCTCCACTTT,CASSQDRSPLHF
TRBV27,-,-,TRBJ1-2,TGTGCCAGCCGGAGGGGGGGGGCATTGGTTGGCTACACCTTC,CASRRGGALVGYTF
TRBV15,few,TRBD1,TRBJ2-1,TGTGCCACCAGCGCTCCGGGACAGGGGAATGAGCAGTTCTTC,CATSAPGQGNEQFF
TRBV7-2,many,-,TRBJ2-5,TGTGCCAGCAGCTTAGGTCCGGCTAGAGAAGAGACCCAGTACTTC,CASSLGPAREETQYF
TRBV7-3,-,TRBD1,TRBJ2-5,TGTGCCAGCAGCTCCGGACAGGGGGCTGCGGGGACCCAGTACTTC,CASSSGQGAAGTQYF
TRBV2,-,-,TRBJ1-4,TGTGCCAGCAGTGAGACAGAAAGTACTAATGAAAAACTGTTTTTT,CASSETESTNEKLFF